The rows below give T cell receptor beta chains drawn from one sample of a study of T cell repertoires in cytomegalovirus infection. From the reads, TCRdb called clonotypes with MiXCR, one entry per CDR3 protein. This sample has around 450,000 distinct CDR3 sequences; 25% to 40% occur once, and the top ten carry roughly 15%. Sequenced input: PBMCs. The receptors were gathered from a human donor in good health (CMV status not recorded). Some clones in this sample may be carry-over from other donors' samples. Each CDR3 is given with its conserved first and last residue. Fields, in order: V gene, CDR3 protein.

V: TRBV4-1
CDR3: CASSQGQAKSYEQYF

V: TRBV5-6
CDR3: CASSYGQGVYPNSNQPQHF

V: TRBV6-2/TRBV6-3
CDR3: CASSYSRHRGPQETQYF

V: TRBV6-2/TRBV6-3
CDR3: CASSTYSRGGLDEQFF

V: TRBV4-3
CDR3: CASSQGWSTDTQYF

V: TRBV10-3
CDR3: CAISLKGANTEAFF

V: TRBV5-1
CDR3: CASSFQGESINGYTF

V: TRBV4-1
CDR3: CASSQSDSRGYQPQHF

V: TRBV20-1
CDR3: CSARDYGGIADTQYF

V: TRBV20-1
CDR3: CSATAGTMVRGTEAFF

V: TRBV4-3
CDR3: CASSQGSGLAGPDTQYF

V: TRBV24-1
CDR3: CATSESGTGYEQYF

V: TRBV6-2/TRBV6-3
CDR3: CASTQGIEQFF

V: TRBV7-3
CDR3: CASSSKGAGGETQYF

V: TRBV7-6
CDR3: CASSPAPAGQGSNGYTF

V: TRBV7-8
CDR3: CASSLGARLARADTQYF

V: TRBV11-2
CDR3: CASSQTGRTEAFF

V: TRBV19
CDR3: CASSISPDRNYGYTF

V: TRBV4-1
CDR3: CASSQVSGDTQYF

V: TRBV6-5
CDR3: CASSYLQGDNSPLHF

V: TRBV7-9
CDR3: CASSVTGDHGYTF

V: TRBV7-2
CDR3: CASSIRAGAGDTQYF

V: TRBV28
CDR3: CASSSRQALGETQYF

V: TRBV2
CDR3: CASSEALSRRTNEKLFF

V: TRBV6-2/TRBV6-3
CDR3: CASKAGYGTEAFF

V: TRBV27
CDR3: CARQAGATDTQYF

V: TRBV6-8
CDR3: CASSYYRGGREQYF

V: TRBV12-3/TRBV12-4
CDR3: CASSPSSGGLDTQYF

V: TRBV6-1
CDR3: CASSAGTDYNEQFF

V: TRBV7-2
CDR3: CASSLPLLRELCF

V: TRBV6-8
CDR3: CASSYSGSNTGELFF

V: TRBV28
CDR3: CASSLLAGETYEQYF

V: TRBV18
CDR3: CASSLDQAGVSTDTQYF

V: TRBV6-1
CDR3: CASSNQALGNQPQHF

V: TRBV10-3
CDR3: CAIRSGVGNEQYF

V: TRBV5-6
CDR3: CASSRGDNSGSAPLHF

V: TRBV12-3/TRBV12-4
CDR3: CASSFIGSDIQYF

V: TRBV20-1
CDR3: CSAKGLAGSYEQYF

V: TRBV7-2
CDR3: CASSPITGKVYEQYF

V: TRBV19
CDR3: CASSMRQGPLNTEAFF

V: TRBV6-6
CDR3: CASRPHGTGAGGQYF

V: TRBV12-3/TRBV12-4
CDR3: CASTWTTRSGNTIYF

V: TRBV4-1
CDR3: CASSQETRPNTEAFF

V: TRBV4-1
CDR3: CASSQDFRYATNEKLFF

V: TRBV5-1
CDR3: CASSFKGTASPDTQYF

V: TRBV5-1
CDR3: CASSLGLVSYEQYF

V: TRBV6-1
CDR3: CASSLIQGPATNEKLFF

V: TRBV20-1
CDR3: CSARDLLAGGLISNEQFF

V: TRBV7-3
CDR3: CASSSIGGVGKEQFF

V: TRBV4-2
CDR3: CASSQEPSGSQETQYF

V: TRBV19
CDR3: CASSIDRGHGYTF

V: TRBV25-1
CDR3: CASSGHLDRGRSPLHF

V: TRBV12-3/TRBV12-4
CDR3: CASKMTGPKNTGELFF

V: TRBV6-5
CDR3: CASSWGPGRNTEAFF

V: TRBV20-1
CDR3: CSARQGGGIPLHF

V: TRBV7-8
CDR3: CASSVNRGTNEKLFF

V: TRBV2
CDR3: CASSIRGRETQYF

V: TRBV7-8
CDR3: CASSLALLRVDYGYTF

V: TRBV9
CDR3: CASSVAGTNTGELFF